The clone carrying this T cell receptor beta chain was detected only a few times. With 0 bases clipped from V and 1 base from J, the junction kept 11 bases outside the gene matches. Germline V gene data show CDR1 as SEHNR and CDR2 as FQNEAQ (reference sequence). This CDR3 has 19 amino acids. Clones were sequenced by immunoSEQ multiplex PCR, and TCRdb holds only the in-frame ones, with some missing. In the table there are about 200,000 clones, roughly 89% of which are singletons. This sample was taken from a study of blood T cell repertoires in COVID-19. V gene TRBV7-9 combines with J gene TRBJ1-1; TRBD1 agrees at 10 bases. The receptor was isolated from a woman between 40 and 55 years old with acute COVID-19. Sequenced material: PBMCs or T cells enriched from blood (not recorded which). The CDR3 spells CASSLAYPGQGLRNTEAFF. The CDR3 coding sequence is TGTGCCAGCAGCTTAGCGTATCCGGGACAGGGGTTGCGGAACACTGAAGCTTTCTTT.